Shown below are 22 T cell receptor beta chains from a single sample sequenced in a study of blood T cell repertoires in COVID-19 (dated by TCRdb to 2020 to 2022). Receptor amplification or capture employed the immunoSEQ multiplex PCR assay. Entries here come from immuneACCESS through TCRdb and include only in-frame sequences with V and J called. Some clones fail to appear in such tables; in the studies checked, an unresolved V gene covers under half of the shortfall, and the cause of the remainder is unknown. For this sample the table gives roughly 290,000 clones, of which 70% to 85% were detected only once. Jointly, the top ten make up approximately 0.94% of the sample. Sequencing was carried out using peripheral blood. The receptors derive from a human donor with COVID-19, enrolled during active disease. The donor label of this sample is uncertain.

This clone was counted once. The chain links TRBV19 to TRBJ2-7, with 14 positions matching TRBD2. Unmatched junction bases numbered 8, after V lost 3 bases and J lost 4 bases. The germline gives CDR1 LNHDA, CDR2 SQIVND (reference sequence). The length of the CDR3 is 17 residues. The CDR3 loop is CASSMGTSGSLPYEQYF. The CDR3 region has the DNA TGTGCCAGTAGTATGGGGACTAGCGGGAGTCTCCCGTACGAGCAGTACTTC.

The rearrangement uses TRBV5-4 and TRBJ2-7; TRBD2 might be the D (7 bases). This CDR3 contains 14 residues. V was cut by 9 bases and J by 2 bases, with 18 bases left in between. CDR1 and CDR2 from the germline V gene are SGHNT and YYREEE (reference sequence). The CDR3 DNA follows: TGTGCCACGGCGGGGGCAGGTAGGGCCTACGAGCAGTACTTC. Translated: CATAGAGRAYEQYF.

The chain is built from TRBV9 and TRBJ2-1, with a possible D match to TRBD1 (5 bases). Trimming stripped 0 bases from V and 6 bases from J, with 13 bases between. This CDR3 has 15 residues. The germline V gene has CDR1 SGDLS and CDR2 YYNGEE. CDR3 region: CASSVDWARVNEQFF. The CDR3 DNA reads as TGTGCCAGCAGCGTAGATTGGGCCAGGGTCAATGAGCAGTTCTTC.

This clone has just one count. CDR3 residues: CASSIDPGLAGVDEQFF. The CDR3, as DNA: TGTGCCAGTAGTATAGATCCCGGACTAGCGGGAGTCGATGAGCAGTTCTTC. This sequence joins TRBV19 and TRBJ2-1; 13 positions agree with TRBD2. Trimming removed 0 bases from V and 8 bases from J; junction bases left unmatched: 7. Germline V gene lookup returns CDR1 LNHDA and CDR2 SQIVND (reference sequence). The CDR3 contains 17 residues. Full variable domain (rest looked up from reference TRBV19 and TRBJ2-1): DGGITQSPKYLFRKEGQNVTLSCEQNLNHDAMYWYRQDPGQGLRLIYYSQIVNDFQKGDIAEGYSVSREKKESFPLTVTSAQKNPTAFYLCASSIDPGLAGVDEQFFGPGTRLTVL.

The chain employs TRBV19 and TRBJ2-5, with 8 bases matching TRBD2. The junction had 7 bases not matched to a gene; V was cut back by 3 bases and J by 7 bases. This CDR3 region has 14 residues. Germline CDR1 is LNHDA and CDR2 is SQIVND (reference sequence). The CDR3 DNA sequence: TGTGCCAGTAGTATTCGGCTAGCGGGCCCGACCCAGTACTTC. Protein product: CASSIRLAGPTQYF.

This clone was found a few times. V gene TRBV5-4 combines with J gene TRBJ1-2, with 9 bases that match TRBD1. The junction had 6 bases not matched to a gene; V was cut back by 2 bases and J by 7 bases. Germline assignment: CDR1 SGHNT and CDR2 YYREEE (reference sequence). The CDR3 runs to 14 residues. The CDR3 sequence is CASSFTTGGGGYTF. CDR3 nucleotides: TGTGCCAGCAGCTTTACGACAGGGGGAGGTGGCTACACCTTC.

There are a few counts of this clone. The chain has TRBV7-9 and TRBJ1-1; D is unresolved. V lost 5 bases, J lost 7 bases, and 14 bases lay in between. CDR1 is SEHNR and CDR2 is FQNEAQ in the germline V gene (reference sequence). The CDR3 runs to 13 residues. CDR3 in amino acids: CASSLDGPGEAFF. In nucleotides, the CDR3 is TGTGCCAGCAGCCTCGATGGCCCGGGTGAAGCTTTCTTT.

This chain joins TRBV27 and TRBJ1-6; D ambiguous. Trimming cost V 4 bases and J 0 bases, with 7 bases left between them. The CDR3 consists of 15 residues. Germline V gene lookup returns CDR1 MNHEY and CDR2 SMNVEV (reference sequence). The DNA of the CDR3 is TGTGCCAGCAGTTCCCCATTCTCCTATAATTCACCCCTCCACTTT. Its translation: CASSSPFSYNSPLHF.

This sequence joins TRBV6-5 and TRBJ1-2; a possible D gene is TRBD1 (6 bases). V was shortened by 10 bases and J by 3 bases, with 9 bases between the two germline ends. CDR1 and CDR2 (germline): MNHEY, SVGAGI. The CDR3 extends over 11 amino acids. CDR3 nucleotides: TGTGCCATCAGGGGAGACTATGGCTACACCTTC. This translates into CAIRGDYGYTF.

This chain joins TRBV19 and TRBJ1-1; 10 nucleotides agree with TRBD1. Germline V gives CDR1 LNHDA, CDR2 SQIVND (reference sequence). The CDR3 is 15 amino acids. V lost 5 bases to trimming and J lost 3 bases; unmatched junction nucleotides: 6. For the CDR3, the DNA is TGTGCCAGTAGTCTCCGGACAGGGGGGGACACTGAAGCTTTCTTT. It encodes CASSLRTGGDTEAFF.

The chain combines TRBV30 with TRBJ1-2, with 10 nucleotides matching TRBD1. V was clipped by 4 bases and J by 8 bases; unmatched bases: 7. Germline V gene data show CDR1 as GTSNPN and CDR2 as SVGIG (reference sequence). CDR3 length: 13 residues. CDR3 coding DNA: TGTGCCTGGACTGTGGGGACAGGGGACGGCTACACCTTC. It yields the protein CAWTVGTGDGYTF.

This sequence joins TRBV7-9 and TRBJ2-7; tentatively, D is TRBD1 (6 bases). Deletions cut 5 bases from V and 6 bases from J, with 17 bases between. Per germline, CDR1 SEHNR and CDR2 FQNEAQ (reference sequence). The CDR3 contains 14 residues. The CDR3, as DNA: TGTGCCAGCAGCAACAGGATATCAGGGGTCGAGCAGTACTTC. Protein sequence: CASSNRISGVEQYF.

V usage is TRBV5-1 and J usage is TRBJ2-3; TRBD2 aligns across 12 bases. The CDR3 sequence is 15 residues long. Germline CDR1 and CDR2: SGHRS and YFSETQ. With V trimmed by 5 bases and J by 2 bases, 3 bases remained unmatched. CDR3 DNA sequence: TGCGCCAGCAGTTGGACTAGCGGGACCACAGATACGCAGTATTTT. It is translated as CASSWTSGTTDTQYF.

The rearrangement joins TRBV2 to TRBJ1-1, with a possible D match to TRBD1 (5 bases). The V gene's germline CDR1 is SNHLY and CDR2 FYNNEI. This CDR3 is 15 amino acids long. The V gene lost 6 bases and the J gene lost 2 bases, with 16 bases spanning the gap. DNA for the CDR3: TGTGCCAGCAGCGAAATCAGGGATACTAACACTGAAGCTTTCTTT. Translated: CASSEIRDTNTEAFF. The variable domain in full, completed from reference TRBV2 and TRBJ1-1, reads EPEVTQTPSHQVTQMGQEVILRCVPISNHLYFYWYRQILGQKVEFLVSFYNNEISEKSEIFDDQFSVERPDGSNFTLKIRSTKLEDSAMYFCASSEIRDTNTEAFFGQGTRLTVV.

The chain carries TRBV7-9 and TRBJ1-5; 8 bases fit TRBD1. The CDR3 totals 16 residues. Germline-derived CDR1 and CDR2 are SEHNR and FQNEAQ (reference sequence). The V gene end was trimmed by 6 bases and the J gene end by 0 bases; junction bases not matched to a gene: 7. As DNA, the CDR3 is TGTGCCAGCAGTCCTTGGACAGGGCCTAGCAATCAGCCCCAGCATTTT. Protein: CASSPWTGPSNQPQHF.

This chain links TRBV29-1 with TRBJ2-7; D remains unclear. CDR1 and CDR2 from the germline V gene are SQVTM and ANQGSEA. The CDR3 is 11 amino acids. The V and J ends lost 1 base and 5 bases respectively, with 6 bases between them. The CDR3 reads CSVEGTDEQYF. Written as DNA, the CDR3 is TGCAGCGTTGAAGGAACGGACGAGCAGTACTTC.

V gene TRBV24-1 combines with J gene TRBJ2-7; TRBD1 matches 8 bases. Losses at the gene ends were 9 bases for V and 2 bases for J; bases not matched to a gene: 11. There are 15 residues in the CDR3. Germline values: CDR1 KGHDR, CDR2 SFDVKD. The CDR3 sequence: CATVLEDRDPYEQYF. In DNA form, the CDR3 reads TGTGCCACCGTCCTGGAGGACAGGGACCCCTACGAGCAGTACTTC.

The V gene is TRBV25-1, the J gene TRBJ2-7, with 12 bases fitting TRBD2. This CDR3 spans 15 amino acids. The germline V gene has CDR1 MGHDK and CDR2 SYGVNS. The J segment lost 6 bases and the V segment lost 3 bases, leaving 6 bases of the junction unmatched. The CDR3 DNA sequence: TGTGCCAGCAGTGACCCCACTAGCGGGAGGATCGAGCAGTACTTC. Residues: CASSDPTSGRIEQYF.

The chain has TRBV2 and TRBJ2-7; 10 bases are shared with TRBD2. V lost 6 bases, J lost 2 bases, and 13 bases stayed unmatched. The CDR3 spans 17 residues. The V gene's germline CDR1 is SNHLY and CDR2 FYNNEI. CDR3 sequence reads: CASSAADSGRTAYEQYF. The CDR3, as DNA: TGTGCCAGCAGCGCAGCGGATAGCGGGAGGACGGCCTACGAGCAGTACTTC.

The V call is TRBV7-8, the J call TRBJ1-5; 7 nucleotides line up with TRBD1. In germline, CDR1 is SGHVS, CDR2 FQNEAQ. With 5 bases clipped from V and 1 base from J, the junction kept 2 bases outside the gene matches. CDR3 length: 14 amino acids. DNA for the CDR3: TGTGCCAGCAGCCCGACAGGGAGCAATCAGCCCCAGCATTTT. This encodes CASSPTGSNQPQHF.

This clone appeared once. This chain links TRBV5-1 with TRBJ1-5; no clear D gene. There are 15 residues in the CDR3. Per the germline V gene, CDR1 is SGHRS and CDR2 is YFSETQ. Trimming removed 1 base from V and 7 bases from J, with 15 bases in between. CDR3 nucleotide sequence: TGCGCCAGCAGCTTGACAGTTAATTCTAACCAGCCCCAGCATTTT. This sequence encodes CASSLTVNSNQPQHF.

V is TRBV5-1 and J is TRBJ1-3, with 7 bases fitting TRBD1. Trimming at V came to 0 bases and at J to 2 bases, leaving 14 bases not matched to a gene. The CDR3 covers 19 residues. The germline gives CDR1 SGHRS, CDR2 YFSETQ. The CDR3: CASSLVPGYVGGPGNTIYF. The CDR3 nucleotides are TGCGCCAGCAGCTTGGTACCGGGTTACGTAGGGGGCCCTGGAAACACCATATATTTT.